Given below is one TCR beta chain in context. This CDR3 is built from 14 residues. Trimming took 6 bases from V and 6 from J; bases not matched to a gene: 10. Germline values: CDR1 MDHEN, CDR2 SYDVKM. This specimen belongs to a study of OX40 agonist ivuxolimab in advanced cancers. Produced via immunoSEQ multiplex PCR; TCRdb's table is partial and in-frame only. The sample shows roughly 52,000 clones, about 83% of them seen only once. Autoimmune disease history or systemic immunosuppression led to patient exclusion. Sequences were derived from CD4+ or CD8+ T cells sorted from blood, sampled in a trial of the OX40 agonist ivuxolimab. This TCR came from an adult with an advanced solid tumor such as melanoma, head and neck, liver or kidney cancer. The chain has TRBV28 and TRBJ1-1; 7 bases are shared with TRBD1. The CDR3 nucleotides read TGTGCCAGCAGGAGAGGGGGCAGGTTGGCTGAAGCTTTCTTT. It encodes CASRRGGRLAEAFF.